These 6 T cell receptor beta chains share one sample of origin, sequenced in a study of CD8+ T cells in alopecia areata. The sequencing template was cDNA reverse transcribed from extracted RNA. Profiled with immunoSEQ multiplex PCR; TCRdb holds only in-frame clones, not every one. Here the sample spans around 110,000 clones, around 53% being singletons. Specified treatment: oral pan-JAK inhibitor, 5-10 mg twice daily. Source: CD8+ T cells sorted from blood, taken at week 24, from a patient treated with tofacitinib. These receptors were obtained from a human donor with alopecia areata.

In this sample, this clone turned up a few times. For the CDR3, the DNA is TGTGCCAGCAGCGGCCGGACAGGGGACGAGCAGTACTTC. It translates to CASSGRTGDEQYF. This chain links TRBV7-9 with TRBJ2-7; 9 nucleotides line up with TRBD1. Germline lookup yields CDR1 SEHNR and CDR2 FQNEAQ (reference sequence). The CDR3 contains 13 residues. The V and J ends lost 5 bases and 5 bases, in that order; junction bases with no gene match: 4.

V usage is TRBV9 and J usage is TRBJ2-7; 11 bases align to TRBD2. V trimming: 0 bases; J trimming: 5 bases; junction bases outside the gene matches: 7. Germline V CDR1 and CDR2: SGDLS, YYNGEE. This CDR3 is built from 16 residues. The CDR3 DNA reads TGTGCCAGCAGCGTAGTAGCGGGGGGGCCGAGAAACGAGCAGTACTTC. This encodes CASSVVAGGPRNEQYF.

This clone was found a few times. J is TRBJ1-5 and V is TRBV7-6; possibly TRBD1 for D (5 bases). The CDR3 loop spans 15 amino acids. Trimming took 5 bases from V and 0 from J, leaving 11 bases between them. Germline-derived CDR1 and CDR2 are SGHVS and FNYEAQ. CDR3 nucleotide sequence: TGTGCCAGCAGCGAGGGACCGCTTAGCAATCAGCCCCAGCATTTT. Its translation: CASSEGPLSNQPQHF. The full variable domain, rest sourced from reference TRBV7-6 and TRBJ1-5, is GAGVSQSPRYKVTKRGQDVALRCDPISGHVSLYWYRQALGQGPEFLTYFNYEAQQDKSGLPNDRFSAERPEGSISTLTIQRTEQRDSAMYRCASSEGPLSNQPQHFGDGTRLSIL.

V is TRBV30 and J is TRBJ1-6; D unclear. V lost 0 bases and J 0 bases, leaving 9 bases between the germline ends. The CDR3 contains 16 residues. Germline V gives CDR1 GTSNPN, CDR2 SVGIG (reference sequence). The CDR3 bases are TGTGCCTGGAGTGTTTTAGGGAGCTCCTATAATTCACCCCTCCACTTT. Translating it yields CAWSVLGSSYNSPLHF.

CDR3 region: CASTPADGSNYGYTF. CDR3 DNA: TGTGCCAGCACCCCGGCCGACGGATCTAACTATGGCTACACCTTC. The chain joins TRBV6-4 to TRBJ1-2; D is ambiguous. There are 15 residues in the CDR3. The germline V and J ends were trimmed by 7 bases and 0 bases, with 15 bases remaining between them. Germline V gene data show CDR1 as MRHNA and CDR2 as SNTAGT.

This clone was counted a single time. This chain links TRBV12-5 with TRBJ2-1; D is ambiguous. Germline CDR1 is LGHNT and CDR2 is FRNRAP. The CDR3 sequence is 13 residues long. Trimming shortened V by 0 bases and J by 7 bases, and 7 bases separated the two germline ends. This CDR3 reads CASGLVLRNEQFF. The DNA of the CDR3 is TGTGCTAGTGGTTTGGTACTGCGGAATGAGCAGTTCTTC.